Following are 12 T cell receptor beta chains from one sample sequenced in a study of cytomegalovirus exposure and HLA in healthy donors. PCR involved 60 Vbeta and 13 Jbeta primers. Libraries were prepared by immunoSEQ multiplex PCR; TCRdb keeps only in-frame clonotypes and omits some of them. The sample has 140,000 to 150,000 clones; 75% are singletons. Sequencing was carried out using PBMCs. These receptors originate from a man aged 25 to 40 in good health and CMV-seronegative.

The chain has TRBV29-1 and TRBJ2-5; TRBD1 is a possible D gene (5 bases). Trimming stripped 0 bases from V and 1 base from J, with 15 bases between. This CDR3 has 16 residues. Germline loops: CDR1 SQVTM, CDR2 ANQGSEA. CDR3 DNA sequence: TGCAGCGTTGAAGATTCGAAGCACAGGATCCAAGAGACCCAGTACTTC. Its protein is CSVEDSKHRIQETQYF.

The chain has TRBV29-1 and TRBJ1-2, with no clear D. The CDR3 contains 10 residues. Germline V gene sequence: CDR1 SQVTM, CDR2 ANQGSEA. The CDR3, as DNA: TGCGTTACACAGAGTTATGGCTACACCTTC. It specifies CVTQSYGYTF.

This clone has more than one count but fewer than ten. The V gene is TRBV18, the J gene TRBJ1-4; D uncertain. The V gene lost 3 bases and the J gene lost 10 bases, with 6 bases spanning the gap. There are 11 residues in the CDR3. From germline, CDR1 is KGHSH and CDR2 LQKENI. CDR3 in DNA: TGTGCCAGCTCACCTGGGCGAAAACTGTTTTTT. This codes for CASSPGRKLFF.

This chain uses TRBV9 with TRBJ2-7; 8 bases are a match to TRBD2. Germline V gene lookup returns CDR1 SGDLS and CDR2 YYNGEE. CDR3 size: 14 residues. Germline trimming cut 4 bases from V and 3 bases from J; bases unmatched to any gene: 6. The CDR3 DNA is TGTGCCAGCAGCCCCCGGACTAGCAGCTACGAGCAGTACTTC. Translating gives CASSPRTSSYEQYF. Using reference TRBV9 and TRBJ2-7 for the parts outside the CDR3, the full variable domain is DSGVTQTPKHLITATGQRVTLRCSPRSGDLSVYWYQQSLDQGLQFLIQYYNGEERAKGNILERFSAQQFPDLHSELNLSSLELGDSALYFCASSPRTSSYEQYFGPGTRLTVT.

The chain links TRBV7-8 to TRBJ1-1, with D unresolved. Germline assignment: CDR1 SGHVS and CDR2 FQNEAQ. This CDR3 comprises 18 residues. V shed 1 base and J shed 1 base, with 19 bases lying between them. The CDR3 nucleotides are TGTGCCAGCAGCTTAGAAAATAAAGCTACAGTCTGGAACACTGAAGCTTTCTTT. Amino acids: CASSLENKATVWNTEAFF. Filled out from reference TRBV7-8 and TRBJ1-1, the complete variable domain reads GAGVSQSPRYKVAKRGQDVALRCDPISGHVSLFWYQQALGQGPEFLTYFQNEAQLDKSGLPSDRFFAERPEGSVSTLKIQRTQQEDSAVYLCASSLENKATVWNTEAFFGQGTRLTVV.

V and J are TRBV10-3 and TRBJ1-2; D possibly corresponds to TRBD1 (5 bases). V was cut by 11 bases and J by 0 bases, with 16 bases left in between. CDR1 and CDR2 (germline): ENHRY, SYGVKD. This CDR3 comprises 14 residues. CDR3 nucleotides: TGTGCCTCCAAAGGGGAATACGCTAACTATGGCTACACCTTC. The encoded protein is CASKGEYANYGYTF.

The V call is TRBV6-5, the J call TRBJ2-7; the match to TRBD1 covers 7 bases. Trimming removed 5 bases from V and 5 bases from J; junction bases left unmatched: 9. Germline V gene data show CDR1 as MNHEY and CDR2 as SVGAGI. The CDR3 is 14 amino acids. The DNA for the CDR3 is TGTGCCAGCAGTCCCACAGGGGCTAGGAACGAGCAGTACTTC. It encodes CASSPTGARNEQYF.

The gene calls are TRBV7-2 and TRBJ1-1; D remains ambiguous. The CDR3 is made up of 12 amino acids. Trimming stripped 4 bases from V and 5 bases from J, with 8 bases between. Germline values: CDR1 SGHTA, CDR2 FQGNSA. The chain's CDR3 is CASSSRWTEAFF. The CDR3, as DNA: TGTGCCAGCAGCTCCCGGTGGACTGAAGCTTTCTTT.

This chain uses TRBV10-1 with TRBJ2-2; no reliable D call. V lost 2 bases, J lost 0 bases, and 7 bases lay in between. The germline gives CDR1 WNHNN, CDR2 SYGVQD (reference sequence). CDR3 length: 15 residues. The CDR3 DNA follows: TGCGCCAGCAGTGAGGGCGGCGCGAACACCGGGGAGCTGTTTTTT. It specifies CASSEGGANTGELFF.

V and J are TRBV5-1 and TRBJ2-5, with 9 bases fitting TRBD1. J gave up 0 bases and V 4 bases, and 4 bases lay outside the gene matches. The CDR3 has 15 amino acids. Germline-derived CDR1 and CDR2 are SGHRS and YFSETQ. The CDR3 loop reads CASSKTGGYQETQYF. The CDR3 DNA follows: TGCGCCAGCAGCAAGACAGGGGGGTACCAAGAGACCCAGTACTTC.

This chain connects TRBV19 to TRBJ2-3; TRBD2 matches 8 bases. V gave up 3 bases and J gave up 2 bases; unmatched junction bases: 7. Germline CDR1 LNHDA, CDR2 SQIVND (reference sequence). This CDR3 contains 16 residues. Here the CDR3 DNA reads TGTGCCAGTAGTATGATCGCGGGAGGCAACACAGATACGCAGTATTTT. This encodes CASSMIAGGNTDTQYF.

The genes are TRBV29-1 and TRBJ2-2; 7 bases are a match to TRBD2. V trimming: 6 bases; J trimming: 7 bases; junction bases outside the gene matches: 8. Germline lookup yields CDR1 SQVTM and CDR2 ANQGSEA. The CDR3 spans 13 residues. The CDR3, as DNA: TGCAGCGTGGGTTCCGGGGGGTACGGGGAGCTGTTTTTT. Translating gives CSVGSGGYGELFF.